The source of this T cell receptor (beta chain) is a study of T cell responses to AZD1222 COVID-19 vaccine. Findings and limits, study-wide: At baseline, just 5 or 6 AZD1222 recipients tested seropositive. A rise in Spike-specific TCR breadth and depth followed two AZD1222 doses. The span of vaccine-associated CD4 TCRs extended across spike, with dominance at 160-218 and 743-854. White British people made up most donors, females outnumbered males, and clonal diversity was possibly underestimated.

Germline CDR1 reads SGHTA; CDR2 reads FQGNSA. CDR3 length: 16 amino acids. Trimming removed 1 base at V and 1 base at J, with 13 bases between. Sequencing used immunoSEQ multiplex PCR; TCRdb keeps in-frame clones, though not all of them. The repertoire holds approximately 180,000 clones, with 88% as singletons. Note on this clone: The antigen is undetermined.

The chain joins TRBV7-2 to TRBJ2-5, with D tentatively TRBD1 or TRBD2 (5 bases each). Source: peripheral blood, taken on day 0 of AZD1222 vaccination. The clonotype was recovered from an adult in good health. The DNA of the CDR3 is TGTGCCAGCAGCTTAGGTCGGGGCACCGGCCAAGAGACCCAGTACTTC. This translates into CASSLGRGTGQETQYF.